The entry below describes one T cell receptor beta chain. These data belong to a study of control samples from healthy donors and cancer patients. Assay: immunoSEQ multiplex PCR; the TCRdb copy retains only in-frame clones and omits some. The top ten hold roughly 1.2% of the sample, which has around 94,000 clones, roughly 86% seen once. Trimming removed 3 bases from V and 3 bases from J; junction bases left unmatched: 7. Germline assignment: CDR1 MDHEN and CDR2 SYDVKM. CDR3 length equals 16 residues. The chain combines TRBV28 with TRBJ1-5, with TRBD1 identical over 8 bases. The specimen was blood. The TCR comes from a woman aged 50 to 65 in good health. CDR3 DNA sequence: TGTGCCAGCAGTTTCCCAACGACAGGGGTCAATCAGCCCCAGCATTTT. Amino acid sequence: CASSFPTTGVNQPQHF.